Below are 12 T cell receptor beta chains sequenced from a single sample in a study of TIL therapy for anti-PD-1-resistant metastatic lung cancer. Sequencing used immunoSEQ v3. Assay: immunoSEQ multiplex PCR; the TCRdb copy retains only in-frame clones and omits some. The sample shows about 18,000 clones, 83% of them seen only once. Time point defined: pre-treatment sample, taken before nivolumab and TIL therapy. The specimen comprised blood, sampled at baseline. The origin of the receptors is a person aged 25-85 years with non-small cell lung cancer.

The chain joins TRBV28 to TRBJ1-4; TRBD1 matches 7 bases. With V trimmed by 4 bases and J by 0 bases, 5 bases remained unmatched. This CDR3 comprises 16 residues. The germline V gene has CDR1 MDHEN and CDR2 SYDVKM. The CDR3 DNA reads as TGTGCCAGCAGTTGGGGACAGCCTTCAACTAATGAAAAACTGTTTTTT. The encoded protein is CASSWGQPSTNEKLFF.

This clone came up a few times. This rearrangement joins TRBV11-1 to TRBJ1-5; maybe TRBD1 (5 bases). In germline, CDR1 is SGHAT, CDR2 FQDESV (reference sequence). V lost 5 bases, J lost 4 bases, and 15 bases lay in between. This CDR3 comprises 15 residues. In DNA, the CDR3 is TGTGCCAGCAGCCCCTCCTCGGGGCCAAATCAGCCCCAGCATTTT. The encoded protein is CASSPSSGPNQPQHF.

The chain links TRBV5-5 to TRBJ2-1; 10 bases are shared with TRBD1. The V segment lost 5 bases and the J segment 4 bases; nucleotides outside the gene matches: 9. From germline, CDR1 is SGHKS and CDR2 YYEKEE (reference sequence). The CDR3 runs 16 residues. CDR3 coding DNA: TGTGCCAGCAGGAATAGACAGGGGGCGATGTACAATGAGCAGTTCTTC. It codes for CASRNRQGAMYNEQFF.

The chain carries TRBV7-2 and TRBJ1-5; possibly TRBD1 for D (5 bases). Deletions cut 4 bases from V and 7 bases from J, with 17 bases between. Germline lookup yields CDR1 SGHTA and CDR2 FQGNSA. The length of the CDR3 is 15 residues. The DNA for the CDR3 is TGTGCCAGCAGCTCCTCGGGGGGGAACGCGCAGCCCCAGCATTTT. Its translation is CASSSSGGNAQPQHF.

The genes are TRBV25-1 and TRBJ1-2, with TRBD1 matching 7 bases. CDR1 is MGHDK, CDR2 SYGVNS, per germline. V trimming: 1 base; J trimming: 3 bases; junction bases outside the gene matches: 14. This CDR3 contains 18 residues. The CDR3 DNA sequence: TGTGCCAGCAGTGAATTCAAGGGGGCTAATTCCCTATACTATGGCTACACCTTC. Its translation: CASSEFKGANSLYYGYTF.

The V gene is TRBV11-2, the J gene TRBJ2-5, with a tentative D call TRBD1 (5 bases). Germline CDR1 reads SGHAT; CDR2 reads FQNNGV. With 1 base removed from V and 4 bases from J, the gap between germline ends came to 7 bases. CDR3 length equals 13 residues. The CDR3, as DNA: TGTGCCAGCAGCTTAGGTACAGGAGAGACCCAGTACTTC. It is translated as CASSLGTGETQYF. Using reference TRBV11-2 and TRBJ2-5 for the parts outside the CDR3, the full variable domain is EAGVAQSPRYKIIEKRQSVAFWCNPISGHATLYWYQQILGQGPKLLIQFQNNGVVDDSQLPKDRFSAERLKGVDSTLKIQPAKLEDSAVYLCASSLGTGETQYFGPGTRLLVL.

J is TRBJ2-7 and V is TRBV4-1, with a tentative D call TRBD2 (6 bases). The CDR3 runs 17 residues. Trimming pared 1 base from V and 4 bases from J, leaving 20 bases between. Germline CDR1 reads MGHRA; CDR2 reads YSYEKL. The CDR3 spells CASSQVSRLGRRYEQYF. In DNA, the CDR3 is TGCGCCAGCAGCCAAGTTTCGCGGTTGGGGAGGAGGTACGAGCAGTACTTC.

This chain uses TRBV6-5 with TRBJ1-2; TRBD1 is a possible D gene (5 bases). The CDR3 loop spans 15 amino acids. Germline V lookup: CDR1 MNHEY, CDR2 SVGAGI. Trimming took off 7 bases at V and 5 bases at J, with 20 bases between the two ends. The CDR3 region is CASTYGGDGDYGYTF. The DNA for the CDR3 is TGTGCCAGCACTTATGGAGGGGACGGAGATTATGGCTACACCTTC.

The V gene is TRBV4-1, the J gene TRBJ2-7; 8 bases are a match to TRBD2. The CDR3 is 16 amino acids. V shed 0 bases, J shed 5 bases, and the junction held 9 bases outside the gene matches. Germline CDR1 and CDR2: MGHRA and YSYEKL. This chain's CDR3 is CASSQEESGRTHEQYF. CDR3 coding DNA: TGCGCCAGCAGCCAAGAAGAGAGCGGGAGAACCCACGAGCAGTACTTC.

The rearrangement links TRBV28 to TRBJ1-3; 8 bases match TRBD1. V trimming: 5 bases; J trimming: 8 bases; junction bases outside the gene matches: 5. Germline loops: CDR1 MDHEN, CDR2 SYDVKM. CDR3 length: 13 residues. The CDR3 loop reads CASSGQGGDTIYF. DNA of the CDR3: TGTGCCAGCAGTGGACAGGGAGGGGACACCATATATTTT.

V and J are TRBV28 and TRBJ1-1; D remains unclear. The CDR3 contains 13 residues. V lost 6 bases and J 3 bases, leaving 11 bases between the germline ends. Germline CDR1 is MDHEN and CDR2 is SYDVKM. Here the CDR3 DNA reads TGTGCCAGCAGCCCAGAGAGTTACACTGAAGCTTTCTTT. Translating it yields CASSPESYTEAFF.

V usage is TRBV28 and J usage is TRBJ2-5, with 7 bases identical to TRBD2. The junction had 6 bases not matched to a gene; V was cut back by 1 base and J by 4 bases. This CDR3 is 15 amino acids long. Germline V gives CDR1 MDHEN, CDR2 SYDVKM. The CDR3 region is CASSLSAGLGETQYF. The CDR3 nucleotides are TGTGCCAGCAGTTTATCAGCGGGGTTAGGAGAGACCCAGTACTTC.